The 27 T cell receptor beta chains reported below all come from one sample, sequenced in a study of T-cell memory formation after mild COVID-19 (dated by TCRdb to the early 2020s). Library creation used 5' RACE. Sequencing took place on an Illumina NovaSeq 6000. TCRdb applied fastp at Q25 and MiXCR to the public reads, then kept only in-frame beta chains. Each CDR3 protein gets just one entry, which takes the most common genes and DNA from the rows behind it. This sample gives fewer than 350,000 distinct CDR3 sequences in total; around 8% of them show up just once. Of the sample, 20% to 25% is held by the ten largest clones. Sequenced sample: PBMCs or a T cell subset sorted from them (not recorded which). The source is a young man who had mild COVID-19 (a few samples of this study predate the infection). The sample titles of this study are shuffled in the database, so cell type and time point are left out; the donor was told from shared clones.

This clonotype was seen more than once but under ten times. The chain has TRBV7-3 and TRBJ2-2, with a possible D match to TRBD1 (6 bases). The germline gives CDR1 SGHTA, CDR2 FQGTGA. V was pared by 5 bases and J by 11 bases, with 18 bases between. The length of the CDR3 is 14 residues. The CDR3 reads CASSQQGHPEELFF. As DNA, the CDR3 is TGTGCCAGCAGCCAACAGGGACACCCGGAAGAGCTGTTTTTT.

The table lists this clonotype with a few counts. The chain joins TRBV4-3 to TRBJ1-4; 7 nucleotides agree with TRBD1. The germline V gene has CDR1 LGHNA and CDR2 YSLEER. CDR3 size: 16 residues. V shed 0 bases, J shed 4 bases, and the junction held 5 bases outside the gene matches. In nucleotides, the CDR3 is TGCGCCAGCAGCCAAGACCCGACAGGGTATAATGAAAAACTGTTTTTT. It translates to CASSQDPTGYNEKLFF.

The chain combines TRBV6-2 or TRBV6-3 with TRBJ1-5; possibly TRBD1 for D (5 bases). Germline values: CDR1 MNHEY, CDR2 SVGEGT. V gave up 2 bases and J gave up 0 bases, with 8 bases separating them. CDR3 length equals 15 residues. CDR3 region: CASSYDRPSNQPQHF. The CDR3 DNA reads as TGTGCCAGCAGTTACGACAGACCTAGCAATCAGCCCCAGCATTTT.

This clonotype was observed a few times. The chain employs TRBV7-3 and TRBJ2-3, with D maybe TRBD2 (6 bases). CDR3 length equals 14 residues. With 3 bases removed from V and 4 bases from J, the gap between germline ends came to 11 bases. Germline V gene sequence: CDR1 SGHTA, CDR2 FQGTGA. This chain's CDR3 is CASSFGLAADTQYF. The CDR3, as DNA: TGTGCCAGCAGCTTCGGGTTAGCGGCAGATACGCAGTATTTT.

This clonotype was observed a few times. The J gene is TRBJ1-2, the V gene TRBV6-5; D remains unclear. Germline V gene lookup returns CDR1 MNHEY and CDR2 SVGAGI. The CDR3 contains 14 residues. Trimming left V 5 bases short and J 0 bases short, with 10 bases between. The CDR3 sequence: CASSPHGSNYGYTF. CDR3 nucleotide sequence: TGTGCCAGCAGTCCCCATGGATCTAACTATGGCTACACCTTC.

This clonotype was recorded at least ten times. The CDR3 sequence: CASSPPGLGRGGNEQFF. The CDR3, as DNA: TGCGCCAGCAGCCCGCCGGGCCTGGGCCGGGGTGGAAATGAGCAGTTCTTC. The V and J genes are TRBV5-1 and TRBJ2-1; possible D gene TRBD2, 5 bases. Germline V gives CDR1 SGHRS, CDR2 YFSETQ. The CDR3 length is 17 residues. Trimming left V 4 bases short and J 7 bases short, with 24 bases between.

V gene TRBV12-3 or TRBV12-4 combines with J gene TRBJ1-1; D is uncertain. Trimming left V 6 bases short and J 4 bases short, with 15 bases between. The CDR3 is 14 amino acids. CDR3 in amino acids: CASSVWRTATEAFF. As DNA, the CDR3 is TGTGCCAGCAGCGTCTGGCGGACGGCCACTGAAGCTTTCTTT.

The rearrangement joins TRBV5-1 to TRBJ1-3; TRBD1 might be the D (6 bases). Germline V gene lookup returns CDR1 SGHRS and CDR2 YFSETQ. This CDR3 contains 15 residues. V lost 0 bases, J lost 2 bases, and 9 bases lay in between. CDR3 sequence (DNA): TGCGCCAGCAGCTTGGGAGGGGGAACTGGAAACACCATATATTTT. This codes for CASSLGGGTGNTIYF.

This clonotype was detected ten times or more. The rearrangement uses TRBV5-4 and TRBJ2-3; D gene ambiguous. Germline lookup yields CDR1 SGHNT and CDR2 YYREEE (reference sequence). This CDR3 has 11 residues. The V and J ends lost 4 bases and 5 bases respectively, with 5 bases between them. The CDR3: CASSARDTQYF. The CDR3 nucleotides are TGTGCCAGCAGCGCGCGAGATACGCAGTATTTT.

Many counts were recorded for this clonotype. The rearrangement uses TRBV12-3 or TRBV12-4 and TRBJ2-3; no reliable D call. The V end lost 1 base, the J end lost 4 bases, and 6 bases lay between the germline ends. The CDR3 is 13 amino acids. The CDR3 reads CASSLVGADTQYF. In DNA form, the CDR3 reads TGTGCCAGCAGTTTAGTAGGAGCAGATACGCAGTATTTT.

The table lists this clonotype with many counts. This chain uses TRBV11-2 with TRBJ2-1; D is ambiguous. This CDR3 has 16 amino acids. In germline, CDR1 is SGHAT, CDR2 FQNNGV. Trimming removed 2 bases at V and 3 bases at J, with 14 bases between. The CDR3 region is CASSLLSPEYYNEQFF. As DNA, the CDR3 is TGTGCCAGCAGCTTATTGTCCCCGGAGTACTACAATGAGCAGTTCTTC.

The chain carries TRBV20-1 and TRBJ2-1, with 14 bases lining up with TRBD2. V shed 1 base and J 7 bases; nucleotides not matched to a gene: 6. The CDR3 loop spans 16 amino acids. Per germline, CDR1 DFQATT and CDR2 SNEGSKA (reference sequence). CDR3: CSARAVTSGGANEQFF. For the CDR3, the DNA is TGCAGTGCTAGAGCTGTGACTAGCGGGGGGGCAAATGAGCAGTTCTTC.

The table lists this clonotype with many counts. V usage is TRBV5-1 and J usage is TRBJ2-7; TRBD2 agrees at 7 bases. This CDR3 is built from 14 residues. The junction had 5 bases not matched to a gene; V was cut back by 1 base and J by 4 bases. Germline CDR1 and CDR2: SGHRS and YFSETQ. As DNA, the CDR3 is TGCGCCAGCAGCTTGAGCGGGGCAGGGTACGAGCAGTACTTC. It specifies CASSLSGAGYEQYF.

The rearrangement joins TRBV29-1 to TRBJ2-5; possible D gene TRBD2, 6 bases. Germline-derived CDR1 and CDR2 are SQVTM and ANQGSEA. The V and J ends lost 3 bases and 1 base respectively, with 15 bases between them. The CDR3 totals 15 residues. In DNA form, the CDR3 reads TGCAGCGTTGACGGAGGGCAGGGAATCCAAGAGACCCAGTACTTC. Residues: CSVDGGQGIQETQYF.

The rearrangement joins TRBV12-3 or TRBV12-4 to TRBJ1-1, with D hard to call. This CDR3 contains 12 residues. The ends were cut back, 4 bases at V and 4 bases at J, with 7 bases in the middle. CDR3 loop: CASSWRSTEAFF. DNA of the CDR3: TGTGCCAGCAGTTGGCGCAGCACTGAAGCTTTCTTT.

The CDR3 DNA reads TGTGCCAGCAGCCCAGACGGAGGGGCCAACGTCCTGACTTTC. Translation gives CASSPDGGANVLTF. The chain is built from TRBV7-7 and TRBJ2-6; D is ambiguous. Between the trimmed V and J ends, which lost 5 bases and 4 bases, there was a span of 9 bases. CDR3 length equals 14 residues. Germline-derived CDR1 and CDR2 are SSHAT and FNYEAQ (reference sequence).

This clonotype was picked up a small number of times. The V and J genes are TRBV4-3 and TRBJ2-2; weak D call: TRBD1 (6 bases). CDR1 is LGHNA and CDR2 is YSLEER in the germline V gene. The V gene lost 3 bases and the J gene lost 2 bases, with 19 bases spanning the gap. The CDR3 covers 18 residues. CDR3 sequence (DNA): TGCGCCAGCAGCCACGCCATTGGGCAGGGGATCAACACCGGGGAGCTGTTTTTT. Translated: CASSHAIGQGINTGELFF.

There are many counts of this clonotype. V and J are TRBV12-3 or TRBV12-4 and TRBJ2-4; D perhaps matches TRBD1 (5 bases). V gave up 6 bases and J gave up 1 base, with 19 bases separating them. CDR3 length: 17 amino acids. CDR3 loop: CASSWGGPWRAKNIQYF. CDR3 coding DNA: TGTGCCAGCAGCTGGGGCGGTCCCTGGCGGGCCAAAAACATTCAGTACTTC.

CDR3 DNA sequence: TGTGCCAGCAAGGGTAGTCATATAGATACGCAGTATTTT. This codes for CASKGSHIDTQYF. This chain connects TRBV25-1 to TRBJ2-3; D is uncertain. This CDR3 contains 13 residues. The germline gives CDR1 MGHDK, CDR2 SYGVNS. Trimming pared 7 bases from V and 5 bases from J, leaving 13 bases between.

The V gene is TRBV12-3 or TRBV12-4, the J gene TRBJ2-3, with D possibly being TRBD1 or TRBD2 (5 bases each). The CDR3 consists of 12 residues. The V end was cut by 4 bases, the J end by 5 bases, with 7 bases between. CDR3 residues: CASSWGIDTQYF. DNA of the CDR3: TGTGCCAGCAGTTGGGGGATAGATACGCAGTATTTT.

This clonotype was picked up many times. This chain uses TRBV7-9 with TRBJ1-1; 7 positions match TRBD1. The junction had 11 bases not matched to a gene; V was cut back by 6 bases and J by 4 bases. CDR3 length: 15 amino acids. The germline gives CDR1 SEHNR, CDR2 FQNEAQ (reference sequence). The DNA of the CDR3 is TGTGCCAGCAGTTCTCTGAGGGGGCTCTCCACTGAAGCTTTCTTT. It specifies CASSSLRGLSTEAFF.

This clonotype was picked up a small number of times. The gene calls are TRBV5-1 and TRBJ1-1; TRBD1 is a possible D gene (5 bases). Between the trimmed V and J ends, which lost 6 bases and 4 bases, there was a span of 16 bases. Germline CDR1 reads SGHRS; CDR2 reads YFSETQ. The CDR3 has 14 amino acids. The CDR3 sequence is CASTSQGATTEAFF. The CDR3 nucleotides read TGCGCCAGCACTTCGCAGGGAGCAACCACTGAAGCTTTCTTT.

The chain employs TRBV20-1 and TRBJ2-5, with 12 bases fitting TRBD2. V dropped 5 bases and J dropped 5; count of bases not matched to a gene: 3. This CDR3 is 13 amino acids long. Germline V CDR1 and CDR2: DFQATT, SNEGSKA (reference sequence). CDR3 amino acids: CSALAGGRETQYF. The CDR3, as DNA: TGCAGTGCTCTAGCGGGGGGGCGGGAGACCCAGTACTTC.

This rearrangement joins TRBV27 to TRBJ1-1; 8 bases align to TRBD1. V lost 6 bases and J lost 1; bases outside the gene matches: 7. This CDR3 is built from 15 residues. CDR1 is MNHEY and CDR2 is SMNVEV in the germline V gene (reference sequence). The CDR3 loop is CASSLSGTGNTEAFF. DNA for the CDR3: TGTGCCAGCAGCCTATCCGGGACAGGGAACACTGAAGCTTTCTTT.

This clonotype was observed a few times. V is TRBV20-1 and J is TRBJ2-3, with 11 positions matching TRBD1. Germline V gene sequence: CDR1 DFQATT, CDR2 SNEGSKA (reference sequence). Losses at the gene ends were 5 bases for V and 5 bases for J; bases not matched to a gene: 3. The CDR3 extends over 13 amino acids. The DNA of the CDR3 is TGCAGTGCTCCAGGGACAGGGGGAGATACGCAGTATTTT. It encodes CSAPGTGGDTQYF.

Ten or more counts support this clonotype. The chain employs TRBV7-2 and TRBJ2-7; 8 bases match TRBD1. The J segment lost 0 bases and the V segment lost 1 base, leaving 2 bases of the junction unmatched. Germline V CDR1 and CDR2: SGHTA, FQGNSA. The CDR3 has 15 residues. DNA of the CDR3: TGTGCCAGCAGCTTAGTCACAGGGGGCTCCTACGAGCAGTACTTC. Translation gives CASSLVTGGSYEQYF. Filled out from reference TRBV7-2 and TRBJ2-7, the complete variable domain reads GAGVSQSPSNKVTEKGKDVELRCDPISGHTALYWYRQSLGQGLEFLIYFQGNSAPDKSGLPSDRFSAERTGGSVSTLTIQRTQQEDSAVYLCASSLVTGGSYEQYFGPGTRLTVT.

The table lists this clonotype with a few counts. The chain combines TRBV4-2 with TRBJ2-2; weak D call: TRBD2 (6 bases). Trimming stripped 9 bases from V and 6 bases from J, with 14 bases between. From germline, CDR1 is LGHNA and CDR2 YNFKEQ. This CDR3 region has 13 residues. The CDR3 is CASRDWGAGELFF. DNA of the CDR3: TGTGCCAGTAGGGACTGGGGGGCCGGGGAGCTGTTTTTT.